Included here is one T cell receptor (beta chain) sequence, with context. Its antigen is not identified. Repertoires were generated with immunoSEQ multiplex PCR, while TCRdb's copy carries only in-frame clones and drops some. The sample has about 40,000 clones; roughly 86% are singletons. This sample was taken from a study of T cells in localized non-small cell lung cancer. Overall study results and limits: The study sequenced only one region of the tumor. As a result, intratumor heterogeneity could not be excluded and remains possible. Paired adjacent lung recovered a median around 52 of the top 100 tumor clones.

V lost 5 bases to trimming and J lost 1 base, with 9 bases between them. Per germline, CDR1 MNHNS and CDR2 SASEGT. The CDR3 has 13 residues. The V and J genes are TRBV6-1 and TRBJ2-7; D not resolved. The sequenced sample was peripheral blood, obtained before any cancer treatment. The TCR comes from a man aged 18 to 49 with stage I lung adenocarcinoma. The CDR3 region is CASSFRDSYEQYF. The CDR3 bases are TGTGCCAGCAGTTTTAGGGATTCCTACGAGCAGTACTTC.